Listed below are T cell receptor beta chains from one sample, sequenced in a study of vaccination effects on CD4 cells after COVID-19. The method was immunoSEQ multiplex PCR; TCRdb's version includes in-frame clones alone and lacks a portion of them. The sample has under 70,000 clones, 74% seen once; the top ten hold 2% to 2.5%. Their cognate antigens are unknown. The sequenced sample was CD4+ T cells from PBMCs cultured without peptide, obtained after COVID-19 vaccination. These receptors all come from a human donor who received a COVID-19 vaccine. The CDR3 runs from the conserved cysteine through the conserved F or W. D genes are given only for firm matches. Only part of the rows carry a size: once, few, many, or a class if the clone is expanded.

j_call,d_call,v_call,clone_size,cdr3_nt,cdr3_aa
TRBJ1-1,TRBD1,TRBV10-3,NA,TGTGCCATCAGTGAGTCGGACAGGACGAACACTGAAGCTTTCTTT,CAISESDRTNTEAFF
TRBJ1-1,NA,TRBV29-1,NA,TGCAGCGTAGTGGACCCCGGGACTGAAGCTTTCTTT,CSVVDPGTEAFF
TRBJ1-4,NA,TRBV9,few,TGTGCCAGCAGCATCCGGGGGGCAGGTGAAAAACTGTTTTTT,CASSIRGAGEKLFF
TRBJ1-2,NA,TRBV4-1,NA,TGCGCCAGCAGCCAAGATATAACAGGCCTTCCGGAGGGCTACACCTTC,CASSQDITGLPEGYTF
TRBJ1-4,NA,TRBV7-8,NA,TGTGCCAGCAGCCTACAGGGTTGGAACACTAATGAAAAACTGTTTTTT,CASSLQGWNTNEKLFF
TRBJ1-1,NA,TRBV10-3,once,TGTGCCATCAGTGACGTACAGGGCGTCACTGAAGCTTTCTTT,CAISDVQGVTEAFF
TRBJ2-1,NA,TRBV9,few,TGTGCCAGCAGCGTAGGGACACTCTACAATGAGCAGTTCTTC,CASSVGTLYNEQFF
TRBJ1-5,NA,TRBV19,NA,TGTGCCAGTAGTATAACGGGCCGGGTGGCCAATCAGCCCCAGCATTTT,CASSITGRVANQPQHF
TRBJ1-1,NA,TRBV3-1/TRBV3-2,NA,TGTGCCAGCCAGCCGGAGGGGATGAGAGCTTTCTTT,CASQPEGMRAFF
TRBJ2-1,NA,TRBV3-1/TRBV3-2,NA,TGTGCCAGCAGCCTCAGACTAGTTAACTCCTACAATGAGCAGTTCTTC,CASSLRLVNSYNEQFF
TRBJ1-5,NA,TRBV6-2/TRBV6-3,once,TGTGCCAGCAGTACCCTTAATCAGCCCCAGCATTTT,CASSTLNQPQHF
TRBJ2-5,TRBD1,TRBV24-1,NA,TGTGCCACCAGTGCCCGGGACAGGGGGCAAGAGACCCAGTACTTC,CATSARDRGQETQYF
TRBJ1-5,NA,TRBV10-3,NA,TGTGCCATCAGTGAGTCGACGAGACTGAATCAGCCCCAGCATTTT,CAISESTRLNQPQHF
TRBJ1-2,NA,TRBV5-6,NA,TGTGCCAGCAGCTTGGGGTTAACTAACTATGGCTACACCTTC,CASSLGLTNYGYTF
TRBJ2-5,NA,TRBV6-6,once,TGTGCCAGCAGATCTACCGGGACATACCAAGAGACCCAGTACTTC,CASRSTGTYQETQYF